Following are 6 T cell receptor beta chains from one sample sequenced in a study of CD8+ T cells in alopecia areata. Investigators isolated RNA and reverse transcribed it into cDNA to act as the sequencing template. Repertoires were generated with immunoSEQ multiplex PCR, while TCRdb's copy carries only in-frame clones and drops some. The sample records about 88,000 clones, about 40% being singletons. Treatment denoted: oral pan-JAK inhibitor, 5-10 mg twice daily. The sequencing used CD8+ T cells sorted from blood, collected at week 24, from a patient treated with tofacitinib. These receptor sequences come from a human donor with alopecia areata.

This clone came up once. V gene TRBV7-6 combines with J gene TRBJ2-5; D may match TRBD1 or TRBD2 (5 bases each). The CDR3 length is 16 residues. Germline lookup yields CDR1 SGHVS and CDR2 FNYEAQ. V was cut by 3 bases and J by 3 bases, with 17 bases left in between. CDR3 bases: TGTGCCAGCAGCTTGAGGAACCGGGACGGGAAAGAGACCCAGTACTTC. Its protein product is CASSLRNRDGKETQYF.

J is TRBJ1-5 and V is TRBV27; weak D call: TRBD1 (5 bases). CDR1 MNHEY and CDR2 SMNVEV come from the germline V gene (reference sequence). The CDR3 is 15 amino acids. V was cut by 3 bases and J by 7 bases, with 16 bases left in between. The CDR3 region is CASSLGGGVGQPQHF. The CDR3 DNA reads TGTGCCAGCAGTTTGGGGGGAGGGGTAGGGCAGCCCCAGCATTTT.

Many counts were recorded for this clone. V usage is TRBV7-9 and J usage is TRBJ2-7; 10 nucleotides agree with TRBD2. Germline V lookup: CDR1 SEHNR, CDR2 FQNEAQ (reference sequence). V was pared by 3 bases and J by 0 bases, with 2 bases of the junction left unmatched. This CDR3 comprises 15 residues. CDR3 protein: CASSFRLAGSYEQYF. The CDR3 bases are TGTGCCAGCAGCTTCCGACTAGCGGGCTCCTACGAGCAGTACTTC.

The V gene is TRBV4-1, the J gene TRBJ2-5, with D unresolved. V was trimmed by 1 base and J by 7 bases, leaving 19 bases between them. The CDR3 loop spans 16 amino acids. In germline, CDR1 is MGHRA, CDR2 YSYEKL. CDR3 bases: TGCGCCAGCAGCCAAGGAGGACCCGAATCCACGGGGACCCAGTACTTC. Amino acid sequence: CASSQGGPESTGTQYF.

This clone was found a few times. The chain employs TRBV2 and TRBJ2-1, with D unresolved. In germline, CDR1 is SNHLY, CDR2 FYNNEI. The CDR3 covers 13 residues. Trimming removed 2 bases at V and 11 bases at J, with 13 bases between. Written as DNA, the CDR3 is TGTGCCAGCAGTGAAATGGTGAGACTTAAGCAGTTCTTC. This sequence encodes CASSEMVRLKQFF.

The chain links TRBV4-1 to TRBJ2-1; D is possibly TRBD2 (6 bases). Germline assignment: CDR1 MGHRA and CDR2 YSYEKL. This CDR3 contains 17 residues. Trimming removed 2 bases at V and 7 bases at J, with 21 bases between. The CDR3 nucleotides are TGCGCCAGCAGCCAAACACAAGCGGGTTGGGCCCTTAATGAGCAGTTCTTC. Protein product: CASSQTQAGWALNEQFF.